The next 10 T cell receptor beta chains were all read from a single sample in a study of T-cell memory formation after mild COVID-19. MiXCR, applied by TCRdb to the 5' RACE reads, yields one record per CDR3 protein. The table records fewer than 400,000 distinct CDR3 sequences, around a sixth of them present only once. Sample: PBMCs or a T cell subset sorted from them (not recorded which). The source is a man in his late teens or twenties who had mild COVID-19 (a few samples of this study predate the infection). Cell type and time point are not known.

The chain joins TRBV7-9 to TRBJ1-2; 9 nucleotides agree with TRBD1. CDR3 size: 20 residues. V was clipped by 2 bases and J by 3 bases; unmatched bases: 19. Germline V gene sequence: CDR1 SEHNR, CDR2 FQNEAQ (reference sequence). The CDR3 sequence is CASSLMGQTGGRKTDYGYTF. Here the CDR3 DNA reads TGTGCCAGCAGCTTAATGGGGCAGACAGGGGGTAGGAAAACTGACTATGGCTACACCTTC.

The chain has TRBV27 and TRBJ2-3; no clear D. CDR1 MNHEY and CDR2 SMNVEV come from the germline V gene (reference sequence). This CDR3 is built from 14 residues. V was clipped by 6 bases and J by 1 base, with 11 bases between them. In nucleotides, the CDR3 is TGTGCCAGCAGAAACACCCAAGGCACAGATACGCAGTATTTT. Residues: CASRNTQGTDTQYF.

This chain joins TRBV5-6 and TRBJ2-1; weak D call: TRBD1 (6 bases). Germline V CDR1 and CDR2: SGHDT, YYEEEE. V dropped 5 bases and J dropped 3 bases, with 15 bases sitting between them. This CDR3 contains 15 residues. The CDR3 is CASRFGTHDYNEQFF. In nucleotides, the CDR3 is TGTGCCAGCAGATTCGGGACACATGACTACAATGAGCAGTTCTTC.

This clonotype came up a few times. The J gene is TRBJ1-2, the V gene TRBV7-2, with D perhaps matching TRBD1 (5 bases). V lost 2 bases, J lost 6 bases, and 13 bases lay in between. The CDR3 extends over 14 amino acids. CDR1 is SGHTA and CDR2 is FQGNSA in the germline V gene. The CDR3 loop reads CASSLRDDYNGYTF. For the CDR3, the DNA is TGTGCCAGCAGCTTAAGGGACGACTACAATGGCTACACCTTC.

The table lists this clonotype with many counts. The chain has TRBV7-2 and TRBJ1-5; D is ambiguous. The CDR3 is 13 residues long. The ends were cut back, 5 bases at V and 5 bases at J, with 10 bases in the middle. Germline-derived CDR1 and CDR2 are SGHTA and FQGNSA. CDR3 sequence reads: CASSQTRDQPQHF. The CDR3 DNA reads TGTGCCAGCAGCCAAACCCGGGATCAGCCCCAGCATTTT.

This clonotype was observed many times. The V call is TRBV10-3, the J call TRBJ2-5; perhaps TRBD2 as D (5 bases). The CDR3 sequence is 15 residues long. CDR1 and CDR2 from the germline V gene are ENHRY and SYGVKD. V was trimmed by 3 bases and J by 1 base, leaving 12 bases between them. Here the CDR3 reads CAISDSRAAQETQYF. The CDR3 bases are TGTGCCATCAGTGATTCGAGGGCAGCCCAAGAGACCCAGTACTTC.

This sequence joins TRBV29-1 and TRBJ2-2; 12 nucleotides line up with TRBD1. Germline CDR1 and CDR2: SQVTM and ANQGSEA. CDR3 length: 13 amino acids. Trimming cost V 6 bases and J 5 bases; bases outside gene matches: 1. The CDR3 reads CSVGQGATGELFF. DNA of the CDR3: TGCAGCGTGGGACAGGGGGCTACCGGGGAGCTGTTTTTT.

J is TRBJ1-1 and V is TRBV4-3, with 7 bases lining up with TRBD1. The CDR3 consists of 14 residues. V shed 4 bases and J 4 bases; nucleotides not matched to a gene: 6. CDR1 and CDR2 from the germline V gene are LGHNA and YSLEER. CDR3 sequence: CASSPEGASTEAFF. DNA for the CDR3: TGCGCCAGCAGCCCCGAGGGGGCGAGCACTGAAGCTTTCTTT.

In this sample, this clonotype turned up many times. V usage is TRBV5-1 and J usage is TRBJ2-2; 7 bases align to TRBD1. V lost 0 bases, J lost 3 bases, and 2 bases stayed unmatched. CDR3 size: 15 residues. Germline V gene data show CDR1 as SGHRS and CDR2 as YFSETQ. The CDR3 DNA reads TGCGCCAGCAGCTTGGACCAGGGGGACACCGGGGAGCTGTTTTTT. It yields the protein CASSLDQGDTGELFF. Full variable domain (outside the CDR3, taken from reference TRBV5-1 and TRBJ2-2): KAGVTQTPRYLIKTRGQQVTLSCSPISGHRSVSWYQQTPGQGLQFLFEYFSETQRNKGNFPGRFSGRQFSNSRSEMNVSTLELGDSALYLCASSLDQGDTGELFFGEGSRLTVL.

V usage is TRBV28 and J usage is TRBJ1-3; D not resolved. The CDR3 covers 16 residues. Germline V gene sequence: CDR1 MDHEN, CDR2 SYDVKM. V shed 8 bases and J shed 0 bases, with 17 bases lying between them. The CDR3, as DNA: TGTGCCAGCGCCTCACCCCGGGAGAACTCTGGAAACACCATATATTTT. Translated, it gives CASASPRENSGNTIYF. The variable domain in full, with the rest retrieved from reference TRBV28 and TRBJ1-3, is DVKVTQSSRYLVKRTGEKVFLECVQDMDHENMFWYRQDPGLGLRLIYFSYDVKMKEKGDIPEGYSVSREKKERFSLILESASTNQTSMYLCASASPRENSGNTIYFGEGSWLTVV.